This T cell receptor (beta chain) was captured by sequencing in a study of T-cell reconstitution after alpha-beta-depleted transplantation in children. Study-wide results and caveats: The study reportedly traced alpha-beta T cells about two months after transplant to several hundred expanded graft clones.

Trimming removed 6 bases from V and 5 bases from J, with 16 bases in between. The CDR3 has 14 amino acids. In its sample, this clonotype was seen many times. Its antigen is as yet unknown. During its preparation, the TCRbeta library received unique molecular identifiers. TCRdb ran MiXCR on the PCR reads and lists one entry per CDR3 protein. The table lists approximately 630,000 distinct CDR3 sequences, around 13% of them singletons, with around 0.8% in the top ten. This sequence joins TRBV12-3 or TRBV12-4 and TRBJ2-5; D not resolved. The sample consisted of PBMCs, taken before TCRalphabeta/CD19-depleted stem cell transplant. This receptor was identified in a girl aged 2-15 years with congenital amegakaryocytic thrombocytopenia, due to receive a stem cell transplant. CDR3 loop: CASSSYWPSETQYF. The CDR3 bases are TGTGCCAGCAGCAGCTACTGGCCATCGGAGACCCAGTACTTC.